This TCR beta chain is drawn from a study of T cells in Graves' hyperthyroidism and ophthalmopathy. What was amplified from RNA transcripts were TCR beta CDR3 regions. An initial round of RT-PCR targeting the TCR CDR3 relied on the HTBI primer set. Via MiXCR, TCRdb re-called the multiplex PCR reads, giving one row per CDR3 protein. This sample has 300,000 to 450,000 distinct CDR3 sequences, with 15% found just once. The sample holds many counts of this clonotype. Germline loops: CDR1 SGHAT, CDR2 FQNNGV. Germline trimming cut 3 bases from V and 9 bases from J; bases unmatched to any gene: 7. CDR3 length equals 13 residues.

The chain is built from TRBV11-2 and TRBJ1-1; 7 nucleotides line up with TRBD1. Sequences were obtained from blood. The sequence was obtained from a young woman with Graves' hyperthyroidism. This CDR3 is CASSFGRGQKAFF. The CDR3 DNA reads TGTGCCAGCAGCTTTGGTAGGGGACAGAAAGCTTTCTTT.